This TCR beta chain was sequenced for a study of T-cell memory formation after mild COVID-19. Study as a whole: The TCR clusters were mostly specific to one donor.

One entry per CDR3 protein results from TCRdb running MiXCR on the 5' RACE reads. This table has around 320,000 distinct CDR3 sequences, roughly an eighth appearing once. This clonotype has a handful of counts. V lost 7 bases, J lost 0 bases, and 13 bases lay in between. This CDR3 contains 14 residues. Material for sequencing was PBMCs or a T cell subset sorted from them (not recorded which). The sequence was collected from a young man who had mild COVID-19 (a few samples of this study predate the infection). Cell type and time point are not known. The chain combines TRBV23-1 with TRBJ2-7; D gene unclear. TRBV23-1 has ORF status, its function being uncertain. This CDR3 reads CASTPAPLSYEQYV. CDR3 DNA: TGCGCCAGCACCCCGGCACCTCTCTCCTACGAGCAGTACGTC.